This T cell receptor beta chain derives from a study of CD8 T cells in Susac syndrome. With random hexamers, roughly 0.45 to 1 ug RNA was reverse transcribed. TCRdb fed the immunoSEQ multiplex PCR reads into MiXCR, producing one record per CDR3 protein. This sample has 160,000 or so distinct CDR3 sequences, with 92% found just once. Controls were healthy donors (matched for age and sex). The CDR3 sequence is 15 residues long. The V gene end was trimmed by 4 bases and the J gene end by 5 bases; junction bases not matched to a gene: 6. Germline CDR1 KGHSH, CDR2 LQKENI. This sequence originates from a human donor in good health. The chain is built from TRBV18 and TRBJ2-7, with TRBD1 matching over 12 bases. Sequencing was done on a sample of CD4+ T cells from PBMCs. Written as DNA, the CDR3 is TGTGCCAGCTCACAAACCGGGACAGGGGGCCACGAGCAGTACTTC. Its protein product is CASSQTGTGGHEQYF.